The source of this T cell receptor beta chain is a study of control samples from healthy donors and cancer patients (dated by TCRdb to about 2020). Library creation used the immunoSEQ multiplex PCR assay. TCRdb carries this immuneACCESS record with in-frame sequences only. Its versions omit some clonotypes, under half of them owing to an unresolved V gene in the studies checked, with the rest unexplained. Across this sample there are fewer than 500,000 clones, with over 75% seen only once. Around 6.8% of the sample is taken by the ten largest. In regard to this clone: Its antigen remains unidentified. No base quality values were provided; no much bigger clone lies one nucleotide off.

Deletion took 3 bases off V and 5 bases off J, with a span of 7 bases between the germline ends. Based on the germline V gene, the CDR1 and CDR2 sequences are SQVTM and ANQGSEA. The CDR3 starts with the cysteine, ends with the phenylalanine, and has 11 residues. Only the CDR3 region is kept as DNA, spanning 33 bases read in frame from base 1. The sequencing input was PBMCs. The chain links TRBV29-1 with TRBJ2-5, with the D gene not clear enough to name. The clonotype comes from a man between 35 and 55 years old with head and neck cancer. The nucleotide sequence reads TGCAGCGTTGACGCTGGCGAGACCCAGTACTTC. It specifies CSVDAGETQYF.